This T cell receptor beta chain was identified in a study of blood T cell repertoires in COVID-19. For the study at large: Italy, Spain and the United States were the sources of the convalescent and acute COVID-19 samples. From T cells, B-cell-depleted T cells, or PBMCs came the material, which was cDNA or gDNA.

Trimming stripped 5 bases from V and 0 bases from J, with 17 bases between. This CDR3 is 17 amino acids long. Germline CDR1 and CDR2: MDHEN and SYDVKM. This clone was observed a handful of times. Sequencing was performed with immunoSEQ multiplex PCR; in TCRdb, only in-frame clones are kept and a portion is missing. The sample comprises roughly 180,000 clones, 80% to 90% of which are singletons, and approximately 11% rests with the top ten. Seattle patients were enrolled while actively infected and followed longitudinally. The chain uses TRBV28 and TRBJ2-1; D may be TRBD2 (6 bases). Sequencing was carried out using peripheral blood. This receptor was obtained from a woman aged 40 to 55 with COVID-19, enrolled during active disease. The CDR3 DNA is TGTGCCAGCAGTCCCGGGACTTCTCGGAGCTCCTACAATGAGCAGTTCTTC. It encodes CASSPGTSRSSYNEQFF.